This TCR beta chain derives from a study of primary melanoma T cells and metastatic recurrence. Study-wide background: Samples were primary melanomas of stage T2 to T4.

This clone was counted a few times. Its antigen remains unknown. Points from the study as a whole: T-cell fraction over 20% seemed protective regardless of ulceration or nodes. Adding T-cell fraction to thickness reportedly best improved survival prediction.

Data came from immunoSEQ multiplex PCR; TCRdb stores just in-frame clones and leaves some out. The table records roughly 2,500 clones, about 65% of them present only once. CDR1 is LNHDA and CDR2 is SQIVND in the germline V gene (reference sequence). V lost 5 bases to trimming and J lost 0 bases, with 7 bases between them. CDR3 length equals 13 residues. The sequencing sample was made of melanoma tumor tissue. V usage is TRBV19 and J usage is TRBJ1-1; D remains unclear. The source of this sequence is a human donor with melanoma. The CDR3, as DNA: TGTGCCAGTAGTCTTTACTTGAACACTGAAGCTTTCTTT. This sequence encodes CASSLYLNTEAFF.